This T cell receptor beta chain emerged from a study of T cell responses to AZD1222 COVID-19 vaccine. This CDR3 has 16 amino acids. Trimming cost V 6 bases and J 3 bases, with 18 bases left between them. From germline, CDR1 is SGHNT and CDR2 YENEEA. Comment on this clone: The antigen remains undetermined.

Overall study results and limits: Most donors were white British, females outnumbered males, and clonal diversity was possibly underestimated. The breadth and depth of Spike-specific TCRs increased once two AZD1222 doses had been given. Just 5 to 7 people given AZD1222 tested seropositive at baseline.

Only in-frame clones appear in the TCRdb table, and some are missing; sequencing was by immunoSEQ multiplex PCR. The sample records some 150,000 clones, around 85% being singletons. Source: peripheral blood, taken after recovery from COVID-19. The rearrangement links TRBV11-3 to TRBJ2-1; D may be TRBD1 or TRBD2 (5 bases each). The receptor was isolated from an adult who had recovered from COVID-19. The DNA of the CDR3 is TGTGCCAGCAGTTATCTCCGGGACCCGATCTACAATGAGCAGTTCTTC. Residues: CASSYLRDPIYNEQFF.